This T cell receptor (beta chain) was documented in a study of blood T cell repertoires in COVID-19. In the study overall: Whether acute or convalescent, the COVID-19 samples came from the United States, Italy and Spain. Sources were T cells, B-cell-depleted T cells, or PBMCs; the material itself was cDNA or gDNA.

Trimming shortened V by 2 bases and J by 2 bases, and 13 bases separated the two germline ends. The CDR3 extends over 15 amino acids. The germline CDR1 and CDR2 sequences are MNHEY and SVGAGI. The sample holds one count of this clone. The Seattle patients, enrolled during active infection, were followed longitudinally. Per the original methods: Estimated nucleated cell counts came from reference gene primer amplification. Profiled with immunoSEQ multiplex PCR; TCRdb holds only in-frame clones, not every one. The V and J calls and the clone size are those of that table, but D and trimming were determined from the DNA. Counted here are roughly 460,000 clones, 80% to 90% occurring once; the ten biggest clones make up less than 0.95%.

This chain joins TRBV6-5 and TRBJ2-7; D perhaps matches TRBD2 (6 bases). The receptor's source is a man between 18 and 29 years old with COVID-19, enrolled during active disease. Sample: peripheral blood. CDR3 sequence reads: CASSYGRDGAYEQYF. In nucleotides, the CDR3 is TGTGCCAGCAGTTACGGGCGGGATGGTGCCTACGAGCAGTACTTC.